The sequence of this T cell receptor beta chain was determined in a study of blood T cells in healthy people across ages. With 3 bases removed from V and 2 bases from J, the gap between germline ends came to 7 bases. Germline values: CDR1 LNHDA, CDR2 SQIVND (reference sequence). The CDR3 spans 14 residues. Then a second PCR, running about 6 to 11 cycles, was carried out with a sample-barcoded 5' primer and a J-beta primer mix. MiXCR, applied by TCRdb to the 5' RACE reads, yields one record per CDR3 protein. This sample yields roughly 500,000 distinct CDR3 sequences, of which less than 25% are seen a single time; approximately 8.7% belongs to the top ten. General study points: Per million T cells, TCR beta diversity dropped roughly linearly as age increased. In the absence of known donor CMV status, changes in expanded clonotypes were possibly confounded.

This clonotype has only a few counts. Its antigen is currently unknown. The sample was also reused in another study, on T cells of mothers and their children.

Sample: blood. V gene TRBV19 combines with J gene TRBJ2-2; D unresolved. The TCR sequence derives from a boy aged 5-17 years in good health. This CDR3 reads CASSILINTGELFF. CDR3 DNA sequence: TGTGCCAGTAGTATCCTGATTAACACCGGGGAGCTGTTTTTT.